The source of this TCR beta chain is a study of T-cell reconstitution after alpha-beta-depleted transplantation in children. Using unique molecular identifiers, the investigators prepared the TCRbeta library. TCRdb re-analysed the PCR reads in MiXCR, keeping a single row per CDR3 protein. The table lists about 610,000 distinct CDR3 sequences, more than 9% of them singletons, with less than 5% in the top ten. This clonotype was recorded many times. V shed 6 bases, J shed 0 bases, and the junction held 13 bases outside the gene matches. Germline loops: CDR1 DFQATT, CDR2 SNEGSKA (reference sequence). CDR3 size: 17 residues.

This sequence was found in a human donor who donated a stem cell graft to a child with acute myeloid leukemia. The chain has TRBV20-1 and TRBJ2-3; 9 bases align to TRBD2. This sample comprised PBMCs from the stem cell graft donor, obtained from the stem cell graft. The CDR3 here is CSADPTLSGRSTDTQYF. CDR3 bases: TGCAGTGCGGACCCAACCCTGAGCGGGAGGAGCACAGATACGCAGTATTTT.